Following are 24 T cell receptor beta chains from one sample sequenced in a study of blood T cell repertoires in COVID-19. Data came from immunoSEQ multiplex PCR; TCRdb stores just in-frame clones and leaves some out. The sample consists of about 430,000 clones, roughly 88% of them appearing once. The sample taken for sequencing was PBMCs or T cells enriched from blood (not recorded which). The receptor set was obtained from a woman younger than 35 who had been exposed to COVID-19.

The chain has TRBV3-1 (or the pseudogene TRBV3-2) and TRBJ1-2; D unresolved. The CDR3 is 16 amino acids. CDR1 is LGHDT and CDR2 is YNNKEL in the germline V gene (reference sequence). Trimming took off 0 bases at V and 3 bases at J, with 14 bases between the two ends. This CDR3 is CASSQERATFDYGYTF. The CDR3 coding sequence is TGTGCCAGCAGCCAAGAGAGGGCTACGTTCGACTATGGCTACACCTTC.

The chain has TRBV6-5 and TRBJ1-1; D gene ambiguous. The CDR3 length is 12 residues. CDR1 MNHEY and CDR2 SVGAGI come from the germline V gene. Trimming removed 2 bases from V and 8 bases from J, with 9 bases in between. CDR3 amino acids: CASSYGRGEAFF. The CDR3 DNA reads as TGTGCCAGCAGTTACGGCCGGGGAGAAGCTTTCTTT.

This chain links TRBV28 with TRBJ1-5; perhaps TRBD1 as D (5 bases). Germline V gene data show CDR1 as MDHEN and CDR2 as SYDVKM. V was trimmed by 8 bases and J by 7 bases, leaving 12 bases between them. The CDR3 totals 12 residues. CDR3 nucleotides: TGTGCCAGCCACCGTGGGGCCCAGCCCCAGCATTTT. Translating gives CASHRGAQPQHF.

Written as DNA, the CDR3 is TGTGCCAGCAGTGAAGTCACAGGGGGCGGTCAGCCCCAGCATTTT. Translated, it gives CASSEVTGGGQPQHF. The V call is TRBV2, the J call TRBJ1-5; 9 nucleotides match TRBD1. Germline values: CDR1 SNHLY, CDR2 FYNNEI. V trimming: 1 base; J trimming: 6 bases; junction bases outside the gene matches: 4. The CDR3 runs 15 residues.

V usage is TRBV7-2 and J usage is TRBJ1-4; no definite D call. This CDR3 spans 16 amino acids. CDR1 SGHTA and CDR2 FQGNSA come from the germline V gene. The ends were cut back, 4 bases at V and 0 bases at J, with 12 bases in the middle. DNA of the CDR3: TGTGCCAGCAGCTCGACCGGGATATCAACTAATGAAAAACTGTTTTTT. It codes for CASSSTGISTNEKLFF.

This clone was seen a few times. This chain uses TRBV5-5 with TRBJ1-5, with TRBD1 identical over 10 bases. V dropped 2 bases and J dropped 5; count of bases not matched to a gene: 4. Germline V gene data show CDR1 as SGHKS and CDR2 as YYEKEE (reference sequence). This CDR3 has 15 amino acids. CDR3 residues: CASSFGTGEHQPQHF. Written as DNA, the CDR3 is TGTGCCAGCAGCTTTGGGACAGGGGAACATCAGCCCCAGCATTTT.

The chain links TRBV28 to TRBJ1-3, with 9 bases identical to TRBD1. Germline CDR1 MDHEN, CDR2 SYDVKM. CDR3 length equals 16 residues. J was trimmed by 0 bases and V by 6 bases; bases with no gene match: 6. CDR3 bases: TGTGCCAGCAGCACCGACAGGGGGTTCTCTGGAAACACCATATATTTT. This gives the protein CASSTDRGFSGNTIYF.

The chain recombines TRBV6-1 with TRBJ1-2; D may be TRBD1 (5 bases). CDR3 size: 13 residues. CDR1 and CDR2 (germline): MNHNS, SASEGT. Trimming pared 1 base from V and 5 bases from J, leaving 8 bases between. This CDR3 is CASSEGQYYGYTF. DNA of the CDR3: TGTGCCAGCAGTGAAGGACAGTATTATGGCTACACCTTC.

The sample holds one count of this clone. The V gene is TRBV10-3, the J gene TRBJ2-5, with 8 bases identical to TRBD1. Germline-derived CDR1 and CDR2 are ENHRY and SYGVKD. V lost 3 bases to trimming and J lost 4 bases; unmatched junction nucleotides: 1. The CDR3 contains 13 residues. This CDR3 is CAISEQGGETQYF. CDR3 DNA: TGTGCCATCAGTGAACAGGGGGGAGAGACCCAGTACTTC.

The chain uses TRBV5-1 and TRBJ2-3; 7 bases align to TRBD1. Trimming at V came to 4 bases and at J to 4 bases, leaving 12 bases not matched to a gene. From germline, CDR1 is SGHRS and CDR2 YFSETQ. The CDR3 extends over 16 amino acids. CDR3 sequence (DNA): TGCGCCAGCAGCGTCGACAGGGCTGGATCTGCAGATACGCAGTATTTT. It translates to CASSVDRAGSADTQYF.

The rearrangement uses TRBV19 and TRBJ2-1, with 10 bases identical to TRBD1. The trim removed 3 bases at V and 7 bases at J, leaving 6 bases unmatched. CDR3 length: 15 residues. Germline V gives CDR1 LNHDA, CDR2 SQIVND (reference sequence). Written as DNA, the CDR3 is TGTGCCAGTAGTATCCTCGGGACAGGGGCGAATGAGCAGTTCTTC. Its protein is CASSILGTGANEQFF.

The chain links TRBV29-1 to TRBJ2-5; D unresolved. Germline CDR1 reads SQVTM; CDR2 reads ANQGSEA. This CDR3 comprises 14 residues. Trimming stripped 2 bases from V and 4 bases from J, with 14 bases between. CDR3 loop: CSVEMEFRRETQYF. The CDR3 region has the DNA TGCAGCGTTGAAATGGAGTTTAGAAGAGAGACCCAGTACTTC.

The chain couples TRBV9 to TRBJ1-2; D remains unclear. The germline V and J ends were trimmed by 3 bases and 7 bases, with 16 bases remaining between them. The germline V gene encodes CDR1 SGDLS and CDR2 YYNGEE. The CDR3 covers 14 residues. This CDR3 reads CASSAGGSSSGYTF. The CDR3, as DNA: TGTGCCAGCAGCGCGGGAGGTTCCTCCTCTGGCTACACCTTC.

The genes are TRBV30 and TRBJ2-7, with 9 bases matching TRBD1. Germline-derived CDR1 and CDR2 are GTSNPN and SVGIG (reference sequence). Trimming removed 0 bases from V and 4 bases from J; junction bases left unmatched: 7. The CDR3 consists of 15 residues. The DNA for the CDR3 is TGTGCCTGGAGTGTAGGGACAGGGCACCTATACGAGCAGTACTTC. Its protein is CAWSVGTGHLYEQYF.

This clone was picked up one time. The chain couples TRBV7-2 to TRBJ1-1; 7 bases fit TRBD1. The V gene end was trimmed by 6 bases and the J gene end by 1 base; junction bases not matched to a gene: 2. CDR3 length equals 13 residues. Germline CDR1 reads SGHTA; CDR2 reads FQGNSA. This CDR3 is CASRGQSNTEAFF. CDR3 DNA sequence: TGTGCCAGCAGGGGACAGTCGAACACTGAAGCTTTCTTT.

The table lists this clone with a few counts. The CDR3 nucleotides read TGTGCCAGCAGCTTCCAGGAGGGTGAGCAGTTCTTC. This encodes CASSFQEGEQFF. V usage is TRBV7-2 and J usage is TRBJ2-1; D may be TRBD2 (6 bases). CDR3 length: 12 amino acids. Per germline, CDR1 SGHTA and CDR2 FQGNSA. Trimming took off 3 bases at V and 9 bases at J, with 9 bases between the two ends.

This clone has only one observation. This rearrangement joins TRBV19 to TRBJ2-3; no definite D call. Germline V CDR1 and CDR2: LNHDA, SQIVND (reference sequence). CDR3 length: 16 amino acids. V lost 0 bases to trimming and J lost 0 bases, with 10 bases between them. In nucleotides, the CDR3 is TGTGCCAGTAGTATAGATGGGTGGAGAAGCACAGATACGCAGTATTTT. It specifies CASSIDGWRSTDTQYF.

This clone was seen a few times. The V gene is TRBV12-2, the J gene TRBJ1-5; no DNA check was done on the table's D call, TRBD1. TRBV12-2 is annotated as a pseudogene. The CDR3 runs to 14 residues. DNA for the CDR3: TGTGCAAGTCGCAAGGACAGGCATCCTCAGCCCCAGCATTTT. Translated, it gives CASRKDRHPQPQHF.

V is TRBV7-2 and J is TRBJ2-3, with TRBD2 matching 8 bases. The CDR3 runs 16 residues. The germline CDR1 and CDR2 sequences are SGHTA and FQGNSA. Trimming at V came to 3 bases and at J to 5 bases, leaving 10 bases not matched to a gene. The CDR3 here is CASSFGAGGSGDTQYF. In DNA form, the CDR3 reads TGTGCCAGCAGCTTTGGCGCGGGGGGCTCGGGAGATACGCAGTATTTT.

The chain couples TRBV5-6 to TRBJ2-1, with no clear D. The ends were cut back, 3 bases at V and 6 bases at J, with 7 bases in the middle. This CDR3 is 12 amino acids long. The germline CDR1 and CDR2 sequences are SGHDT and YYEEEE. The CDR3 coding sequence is TGTGCCAGCAGCTCCTACAGCAATGAGCAGTTCTTC. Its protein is CASSSYSNEQFF.

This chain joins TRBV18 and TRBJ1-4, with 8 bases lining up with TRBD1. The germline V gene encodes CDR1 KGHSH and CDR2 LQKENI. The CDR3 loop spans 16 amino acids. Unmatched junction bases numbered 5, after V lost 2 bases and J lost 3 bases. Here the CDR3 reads CASSPGGQAANEKLFF. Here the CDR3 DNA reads TGTGCCAGCTCACCAGGGGGACAGGCGGCTAATGAAAAACTGTTTTTT.

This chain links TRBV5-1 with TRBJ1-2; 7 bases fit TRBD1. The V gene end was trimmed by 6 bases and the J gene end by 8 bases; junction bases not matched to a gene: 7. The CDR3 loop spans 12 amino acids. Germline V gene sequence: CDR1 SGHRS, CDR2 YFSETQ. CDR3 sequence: CASTYDRDGYTF. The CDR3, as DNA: TGCGCCAGCACCTACGACAGGGACGGCTACACCTTC.

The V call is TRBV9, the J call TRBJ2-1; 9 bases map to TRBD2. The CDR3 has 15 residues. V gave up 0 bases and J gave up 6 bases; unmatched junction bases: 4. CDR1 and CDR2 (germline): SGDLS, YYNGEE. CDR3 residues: CASSVDSLAGNEQFF. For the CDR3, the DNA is TGTGCCAGCAGCGTAGACTCACTAGCGGGCAATGAGCAGTTCTTC.

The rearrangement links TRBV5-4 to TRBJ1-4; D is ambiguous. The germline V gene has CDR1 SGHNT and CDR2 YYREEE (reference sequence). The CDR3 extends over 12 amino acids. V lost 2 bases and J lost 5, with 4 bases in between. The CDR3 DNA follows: TGTGCCAGCAGCTTCCTAAATGAAAAACTGTTTTTT. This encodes CASSFLNEKLFF.